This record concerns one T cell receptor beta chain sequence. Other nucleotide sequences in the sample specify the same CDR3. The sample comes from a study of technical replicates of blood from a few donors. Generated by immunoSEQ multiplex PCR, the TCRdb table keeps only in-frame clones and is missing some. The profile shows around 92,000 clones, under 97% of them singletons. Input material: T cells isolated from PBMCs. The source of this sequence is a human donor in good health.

The CDR3 DNA reads TGCGCCAGCAGCTCTGGACAGGGGATCCACGAGCAGTACTTC. Its protein is CASSSGQGIHEQYF. The gene calls are TRBV5-1 and TRBJ2-7; 9 bases are shared with TRBD1. The CDR3 extends over 14 amino acids. Trimming at V came to 3 bases and at J to 5 bases, leaving 6 bases not matched to a gene. CDR1 is SGHRS, CDR2 YFSETQ, per germline.